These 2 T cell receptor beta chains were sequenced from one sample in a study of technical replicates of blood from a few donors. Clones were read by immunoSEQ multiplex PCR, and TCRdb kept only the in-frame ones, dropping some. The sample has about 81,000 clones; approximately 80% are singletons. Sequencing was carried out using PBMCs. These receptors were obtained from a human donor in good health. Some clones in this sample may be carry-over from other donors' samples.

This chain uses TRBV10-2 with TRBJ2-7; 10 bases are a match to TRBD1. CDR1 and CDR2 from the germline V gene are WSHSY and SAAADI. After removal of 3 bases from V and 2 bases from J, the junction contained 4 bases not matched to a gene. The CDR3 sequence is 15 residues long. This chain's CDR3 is CASSDAGTGAYEQYF. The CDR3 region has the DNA TGCGCCAGCAGTGACGCCGGGACAGGGGCCTACGAGCAGTACTTC.

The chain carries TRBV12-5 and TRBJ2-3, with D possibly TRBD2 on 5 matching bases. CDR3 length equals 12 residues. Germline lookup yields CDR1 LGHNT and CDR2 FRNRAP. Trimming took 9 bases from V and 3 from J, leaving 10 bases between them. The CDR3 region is CASGSGTDTQYF. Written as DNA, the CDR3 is TGTGCTAGCGGAAGCGGAACAGATACGCAGTATTTT.